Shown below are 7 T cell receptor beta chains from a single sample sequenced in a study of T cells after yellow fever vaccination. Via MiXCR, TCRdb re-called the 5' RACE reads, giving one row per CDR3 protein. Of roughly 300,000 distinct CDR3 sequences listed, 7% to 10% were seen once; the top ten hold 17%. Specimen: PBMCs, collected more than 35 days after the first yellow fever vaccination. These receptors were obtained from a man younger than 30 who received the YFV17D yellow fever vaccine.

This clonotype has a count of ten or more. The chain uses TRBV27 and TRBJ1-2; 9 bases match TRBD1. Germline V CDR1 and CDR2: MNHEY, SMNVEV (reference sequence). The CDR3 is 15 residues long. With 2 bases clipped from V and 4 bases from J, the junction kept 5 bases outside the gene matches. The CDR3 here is CASSLRGQGPYGYTF. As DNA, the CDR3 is TGTGCCAGCAGTTTAAGAGGACAGGGGCCCTATGGCTACACCTTC.

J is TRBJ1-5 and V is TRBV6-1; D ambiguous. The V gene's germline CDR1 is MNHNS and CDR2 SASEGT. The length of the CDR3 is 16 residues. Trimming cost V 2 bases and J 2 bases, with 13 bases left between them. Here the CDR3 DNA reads TGTGCCAGCAGTGAATCAGGCGGATCGGGCAATCAGCCCCAGCATTTT. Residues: CASSESGGSGNQPQHF.

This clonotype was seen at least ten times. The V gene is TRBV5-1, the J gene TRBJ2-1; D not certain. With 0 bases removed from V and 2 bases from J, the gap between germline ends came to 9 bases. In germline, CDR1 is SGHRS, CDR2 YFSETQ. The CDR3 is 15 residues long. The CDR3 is CASSLAALTYNEQFF. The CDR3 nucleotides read TGCGCCAGCAGCTTGGCGGCTTTGACCTACAATGAGCAGTTCTTC.

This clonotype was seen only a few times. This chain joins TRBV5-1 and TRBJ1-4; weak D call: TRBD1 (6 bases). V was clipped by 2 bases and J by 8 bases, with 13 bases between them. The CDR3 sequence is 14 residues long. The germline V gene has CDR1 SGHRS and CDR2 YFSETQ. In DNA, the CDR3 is TGCGCCAGCAGCTTCGGGGGGCCGGGGGAAAAACTGTTTTTT. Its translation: CASSFGGPGEKLFF.

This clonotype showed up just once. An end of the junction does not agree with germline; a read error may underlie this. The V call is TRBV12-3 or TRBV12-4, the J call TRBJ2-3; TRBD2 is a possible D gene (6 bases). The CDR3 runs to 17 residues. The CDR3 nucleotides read TGTGCCGGCAGTTTTTCCTCGCTAGCGTCTAGCACAGATACGCAGTATTTT. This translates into CAGSFSSLASSTDTQYF.

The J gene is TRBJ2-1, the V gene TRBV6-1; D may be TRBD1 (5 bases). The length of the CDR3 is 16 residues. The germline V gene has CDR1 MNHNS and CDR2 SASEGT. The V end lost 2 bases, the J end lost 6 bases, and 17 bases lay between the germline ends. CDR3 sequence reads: CASSEYRSPFSNEQFF. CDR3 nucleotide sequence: TGTGCCAGCAGTGAATACAGGAGCCCTTTTTCCAATGAGCAGTTCTTC.

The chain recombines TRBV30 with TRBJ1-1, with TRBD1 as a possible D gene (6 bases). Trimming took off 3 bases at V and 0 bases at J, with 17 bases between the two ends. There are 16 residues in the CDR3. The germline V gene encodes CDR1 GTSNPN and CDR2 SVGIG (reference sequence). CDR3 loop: CAWSAWQGTLNTEAFF. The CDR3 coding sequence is TGTGCCTGGAGCGCCTGGCAGGGGACTTTGAACACTGAAGCTTTCTTT.